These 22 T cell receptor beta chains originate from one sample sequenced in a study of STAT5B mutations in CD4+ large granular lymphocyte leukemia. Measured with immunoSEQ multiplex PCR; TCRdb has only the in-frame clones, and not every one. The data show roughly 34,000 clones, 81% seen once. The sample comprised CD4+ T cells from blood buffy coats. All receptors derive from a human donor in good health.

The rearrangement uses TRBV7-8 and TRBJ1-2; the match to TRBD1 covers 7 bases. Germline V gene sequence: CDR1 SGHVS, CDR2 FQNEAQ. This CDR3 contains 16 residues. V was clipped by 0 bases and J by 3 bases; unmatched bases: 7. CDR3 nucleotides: TGTGCCAGCAGCTTAGCTCGTGGCAGGGGGTACTATGGCTACACCTTC. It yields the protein CASSLARGRGYYGYTF.

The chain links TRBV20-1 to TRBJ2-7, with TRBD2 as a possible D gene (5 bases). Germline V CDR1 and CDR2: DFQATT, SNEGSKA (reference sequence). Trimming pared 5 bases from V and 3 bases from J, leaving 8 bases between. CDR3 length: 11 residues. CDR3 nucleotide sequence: TGCAGTGCTTCACGGGACTACGAGCAGTACTTC. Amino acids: CSASRDYEQYF.

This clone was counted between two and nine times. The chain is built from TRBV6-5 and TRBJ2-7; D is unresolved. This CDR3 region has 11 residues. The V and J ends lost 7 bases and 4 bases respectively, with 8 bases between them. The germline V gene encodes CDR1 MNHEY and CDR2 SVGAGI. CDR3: CASTHRYEQYF. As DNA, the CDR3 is TGTGCCAGCACCCACCGGTACGAGCAGTACTTC.

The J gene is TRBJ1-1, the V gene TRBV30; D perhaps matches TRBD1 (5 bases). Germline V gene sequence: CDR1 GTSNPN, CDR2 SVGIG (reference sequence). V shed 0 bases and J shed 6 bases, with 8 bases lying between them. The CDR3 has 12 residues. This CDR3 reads CAWSVGGPEAFF. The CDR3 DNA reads TGTGCCTGGAGTGTGGGGGGACCTGAAGCTTTCTTT. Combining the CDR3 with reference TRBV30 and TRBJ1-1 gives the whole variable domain SQTIHQWPATLVQPVGSPLSLECTVEGTSNPNLYWYRQAAGRGLQLLFYSVGIGQISSEVPQNLSASRPQDRQFILSSKKLLLSDSGFYLCAWSVGGPEAFFGQGTRLTVV.

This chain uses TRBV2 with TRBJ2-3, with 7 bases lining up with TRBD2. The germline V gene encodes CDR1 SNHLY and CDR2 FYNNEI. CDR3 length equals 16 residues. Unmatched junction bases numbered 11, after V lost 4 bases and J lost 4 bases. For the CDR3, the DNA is TGTGCCAGCAGTGTCAGGGCCGGGACTATGCCAGATACGCAGTATTTT. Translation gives CASSVRAGTMPDTQYF.

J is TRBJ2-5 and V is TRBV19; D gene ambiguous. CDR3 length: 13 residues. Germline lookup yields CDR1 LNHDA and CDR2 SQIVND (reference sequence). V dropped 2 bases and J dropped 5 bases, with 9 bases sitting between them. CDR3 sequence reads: CASSITVRETQYF. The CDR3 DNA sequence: TGTGCCAGTAGTATAACGGTACGGGAGACCCAGTACTTC.

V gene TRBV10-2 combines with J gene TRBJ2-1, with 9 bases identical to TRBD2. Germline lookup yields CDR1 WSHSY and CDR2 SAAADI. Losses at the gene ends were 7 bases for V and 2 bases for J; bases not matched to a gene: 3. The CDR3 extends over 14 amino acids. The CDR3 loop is CASKASGTYNEQFF. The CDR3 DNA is TGCGCCAGCAAGGCTAGCGGGACCTACAATGAGCAGTTCTTC.

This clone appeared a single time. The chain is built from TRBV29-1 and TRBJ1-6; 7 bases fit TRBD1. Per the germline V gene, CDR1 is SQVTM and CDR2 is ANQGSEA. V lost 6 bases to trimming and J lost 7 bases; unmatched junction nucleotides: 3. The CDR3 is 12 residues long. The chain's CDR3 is CSVGQPNSPLHF. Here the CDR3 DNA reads TGCAGCGTGGGACAGCCCAATTCACCCCTCCACTTT. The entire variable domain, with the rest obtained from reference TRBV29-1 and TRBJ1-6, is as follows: SAVISQKPSRDICQRGTSLTIQCQVDSQVTMMFWYRQQPGQSLTLIATANQGSEATYESGFVIDKFPISRPNLTFSTLTVSNMSPEDSSIYLCSVGQPNSPLHFGNGTRLTVT.

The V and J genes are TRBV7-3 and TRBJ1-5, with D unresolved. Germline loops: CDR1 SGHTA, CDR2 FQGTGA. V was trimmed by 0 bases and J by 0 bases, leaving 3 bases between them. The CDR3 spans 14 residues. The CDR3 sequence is CASSLTASNQPQHF. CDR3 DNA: TGTGCCAGCAGCTTAACTGCTAGCAATCAGCCCCAGCATTTT.

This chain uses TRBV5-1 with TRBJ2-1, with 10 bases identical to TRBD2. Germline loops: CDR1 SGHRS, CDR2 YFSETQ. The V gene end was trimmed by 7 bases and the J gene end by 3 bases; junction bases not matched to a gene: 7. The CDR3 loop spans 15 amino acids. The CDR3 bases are TGCGCCAGCCACCTACTAGCGGGACTCTACAATGAGCAGTTCTTC. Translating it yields CASHLLAGLYNEQFF.

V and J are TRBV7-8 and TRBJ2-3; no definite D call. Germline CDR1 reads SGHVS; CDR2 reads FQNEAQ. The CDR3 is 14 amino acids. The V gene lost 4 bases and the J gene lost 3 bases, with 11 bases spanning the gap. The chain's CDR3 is CASSYVRVTDTQYF. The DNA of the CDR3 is TGTGCCAGCAGCTATGTACGGGTGACAGATACGCAGTATTTT.

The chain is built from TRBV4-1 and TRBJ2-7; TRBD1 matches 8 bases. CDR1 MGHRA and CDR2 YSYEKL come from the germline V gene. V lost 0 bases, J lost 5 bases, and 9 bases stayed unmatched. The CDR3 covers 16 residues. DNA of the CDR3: TGCGCCAGCAGCCAAGAGAGGACAGGGACATCTAACGAGCAGTACTTC. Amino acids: CASSQERTGTSNEQYF.

The CDR3 spells CASSFGSGNSGNTIYF. The CDR3 nucleotides are TGCGCCAGCAGCTTCGGTTCCGGGAACTCTGGAAACACCATATATTTT. V is TRBV5-1 and J is TRBJ1-3; D not certain. V was clipped by 2 bases and J by 0 bases, with 12 bases between them. There are 16 residues in the CDR3. Looked up from germline, CDR1 is SGHRS and CDR2 is YFSETQ.

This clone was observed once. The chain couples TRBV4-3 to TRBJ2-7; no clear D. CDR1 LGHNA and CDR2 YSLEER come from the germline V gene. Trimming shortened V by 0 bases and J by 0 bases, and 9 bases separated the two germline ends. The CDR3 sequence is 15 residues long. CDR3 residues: CASSQERTASYEQYF. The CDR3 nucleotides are TGCGCCAGCAGCCAAGAGCGGACCGCCTCCTACGAGCAGTACTTC.

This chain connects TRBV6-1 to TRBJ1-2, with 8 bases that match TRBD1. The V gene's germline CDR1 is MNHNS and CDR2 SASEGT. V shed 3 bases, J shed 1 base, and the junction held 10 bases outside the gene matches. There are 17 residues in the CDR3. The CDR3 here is CASSEWGRGPDNYGYTF. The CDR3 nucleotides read TGTGCCAGCAGTGAGTGGGGCAGGGGGCCGGATAACTATGGCTACACCTTC.

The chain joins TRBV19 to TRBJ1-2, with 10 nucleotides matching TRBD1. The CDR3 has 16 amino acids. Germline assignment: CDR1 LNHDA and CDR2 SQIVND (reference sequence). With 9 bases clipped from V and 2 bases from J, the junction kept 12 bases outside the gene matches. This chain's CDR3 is CASLLRDRGLNYGYTF. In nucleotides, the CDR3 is TGTGCCAGCCTACTCCGGGACAGGGGTCTGAACTATGGCTACACCTTC.

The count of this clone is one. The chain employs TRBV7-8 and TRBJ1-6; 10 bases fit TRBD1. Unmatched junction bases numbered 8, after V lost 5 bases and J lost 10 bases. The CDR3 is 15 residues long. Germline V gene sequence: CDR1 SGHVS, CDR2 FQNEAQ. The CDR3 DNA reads TGTGCCAGCAGCCGGACAGGGGGTCGGGGATCACCCCTCCACTTT. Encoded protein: CASSRTGGRGSPLHF.

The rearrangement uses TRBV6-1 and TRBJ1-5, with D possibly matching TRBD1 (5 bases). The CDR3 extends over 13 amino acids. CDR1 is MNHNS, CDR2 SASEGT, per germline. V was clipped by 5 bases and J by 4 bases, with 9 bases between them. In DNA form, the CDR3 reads TGTGCCAGCAGTTTAGGGGTAAATCAGCCCCAGCATTTT. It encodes CASSLGVNQPQHF.

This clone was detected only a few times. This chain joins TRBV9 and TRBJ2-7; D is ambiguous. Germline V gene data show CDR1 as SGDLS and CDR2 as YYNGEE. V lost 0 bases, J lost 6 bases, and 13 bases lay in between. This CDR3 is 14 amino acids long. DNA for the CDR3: TGTGCCAGCAGCGTAGTCGGTTGGGAAGCCGAGCAGTACTTC. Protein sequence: CASSVVGWEAEQYF.

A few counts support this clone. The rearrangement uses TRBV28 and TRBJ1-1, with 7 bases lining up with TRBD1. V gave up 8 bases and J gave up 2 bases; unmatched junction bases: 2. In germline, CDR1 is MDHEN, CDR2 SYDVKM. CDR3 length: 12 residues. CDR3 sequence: CASRDSNTEAFF. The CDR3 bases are TGTGCCAGCCGGGACAGCAACACTGAAGCTTTCTTT.

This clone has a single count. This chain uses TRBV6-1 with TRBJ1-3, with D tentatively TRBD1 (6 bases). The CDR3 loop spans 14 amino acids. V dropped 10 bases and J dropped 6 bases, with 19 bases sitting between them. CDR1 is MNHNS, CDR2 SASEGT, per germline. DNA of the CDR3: TGTGCCACGAGGCCTGACAGGAGTCCAAACACCATATATTTT. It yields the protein CATRPDRSPNTIYF.

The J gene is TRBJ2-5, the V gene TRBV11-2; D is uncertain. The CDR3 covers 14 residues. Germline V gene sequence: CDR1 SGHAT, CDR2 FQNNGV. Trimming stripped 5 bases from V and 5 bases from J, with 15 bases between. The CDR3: CASSPRPLLETQYF. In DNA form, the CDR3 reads TGTGCCAGCAGCCCCCGTCCCCTACTCGAGACCCAGTACTTC.